The 20 T cell receptor beta chains presented below share a single source sample, sequenced in a study of sequential checkpoint blockade in melanoma. Treatment reported: randomized to nivolumab then ipilimumab (arm A) or the reverse (arm B). Repertoires were generated with immunoSEQ multiplex PCR, while TCRdb's copy carries only in-frame clones and drops some. The sample lists more than 7,500 clones; 50% to 60% were seen once. This sample comprised CD8+ T cells sorted from blood (inferred from file names), obtained from a patient given nivolumab and ipilimumab in sequence. The receptors originated from a human donor with melanoma.

This clone occurred a few times. The chain is built from TRBV10-1 and TRBJ1-1; TRBD1 agrees at 11 bases. Trimming removed 3 bases from V and 0 bases from J; junction bases left unmatched: 9. The CDR3 is made up of 18 amino acids. Per germline, CDR1 WNHNN and CDR2 SYGVQD (reference sequence). The CDR3 DNA sequence: TGCGCCAGCAGTGACTCCGAGGACAGGGGGCTTCTGAACACTGAAGCTTTCTTT. Translated, it gives CASSDSEDRGLLNTEAFF.

The chain carries TRBV6-5 and TRBJ1-2, with D perhaps TRBD1 (6 bases). Trimming stripped 7 bases from V and 0 bases from J, with 9 bases between. CDR3 size: 13 residues. Looked up from germline, CDR1 is MNHEY and CDR2 is SVGAGI. The CDR3 sequence is CASMGASNYGYTF. The CDR3 DNA reads TGTGCCAGCATGGGGGCCTCTAACTATGGCTACACCTTC.

This clone came up a few times. The chain joins TRBV27 to TRBJ1-1, with D maybe TRBD1 (5 bases). The V gene's germline CDR1 is MNHEY and CDR2 SMNVEV (reference sequence). The CDR3 covers 15 residues. V shed 1 base and J shed 2 bases, with 11 bases lying between them. Here the CDR3 DNA reads TGTGCCAGCAGTTTATTGGGCAGGGTAAACACTGAAGCTTTCTTT. It specifies CASSLLGRVNTEAFF.

This clone has a handful of counts. The rearrangement links TRBV7-9 to TRBJ2-7; no reliable D call. Germline V gene lookup returns CDR1 SEHNR and CDR2 FQNEAQ (reference sequence). V was shortened by 9 bases and J by 2 bases, with 11 bases between the two germline ends. The CDR3 length is 12 residues. CDR3 loop: CASHDTTYEQYF. CDR3 in DNA: TGTGCCAGTCACGACACCACCTACGAGCAGTACTTC.

This clone was counted only a few times. This rearrangement joins TRBV19 to TRBJ2-7; 7 nucleotides align to TRBD1. Trimming at V came to 5 bases and at J to 7 bases, leaving 11 bases not matched to a gene. Germline CDR1 and CDR2: LNHDA and SQIVND (reference sequence). The CDR3 sequence is 14 residues long. CDR3 protein: CASSPGTALMEQYF. In DNA, the CDR3 is TGTGCCAGTAGTCCTGGGACAGCTTTGATGGAGCAGTACTTC.

The chain employs TRBV5-5 and TRBJ2-3; tentatively, D is TRBD1 (6 bases). This CDR3 is built from 15 residues. Trimming removed 2 bases at V and 6 bases at J, with 16 bases between. The V gene's germline CDR1 is SGHKS and CDR2 YYEKEE (reference sequence). The CDR3 region has the DNA TGTGCCAGCAGCTTAGGGGGACGGAACGATGATACGCAGTATTTT. Translation: CASSLGGRNDDTQYF. Full variable domain (missing parts from reference TRBV5-5 and TRBJ2-3): DAGVTQSPTHLIKTRGQQVTLRCSPISGHKSVSWYQQVLGQGPQFIFQYYEKEERGRGNFPDRFSARQFPNYSSELNVNALLLGDSALYLCASSLGGRNDDTQYFGPGTRLTVL.

The chain recombines TRBV5-1 with TRBJ1-2; D is uncertain. Germline loops: CDR1 SGHRS, CDR2 YFSETQ. V lost 4 bases, J lost 4 bases, and 11 bases lay in between. The CDR3 spans 13 residues. CDR3 in amino acids: CASSLSRSYGYTF. CDR3 DNA: TGCGCCAGCAGCCTGTCTCGGAGCTATGGCTACACCTTC.

This clone was recorded a few times. The rearrangement uses TRBV4-3 and TRBJ2-7, with D perhaps TRBD1 (6 bases). Trimming removed 8 bases at V and 2 bases at J, with 16 bases between. The CDR3 runs 14 residues. CDR1 and CDR2 (germline): LGHNA, YSLEER. In nucleotides, the CDR3 is TGCGCCAGCCGGGAAGACAGGAGTCCCTACGAGCAGTACTTC. The encoded protein is CASREDRSPYEQYF.

The chain links TRBV4-2 to TRBJ2-7; 11 bases are shared with TRBD2. The CDR3 length is 14 residues. The germline gives CDR1 LGHNA, CDR2 YNFKEQ. V lost 3 bases, J lost 4 bases, and 2 bases stayed unmatched. This chain's CDR3 is CASSQSSGRYEQYF. CDR3 sequence (DNA): TGTGCCAGCAGCCAGTCTAGCGGGAGGTACGAGCAGTACTTC.

The sample holds a few counts of this clone. This chain links TRBV5-6 with TRBJ1-2; TRBD1 is a possible D gene (5 bases). Germline CDR1 and CDR2: SGHDT and YYEEEE. The V end was cut by 4 bases, the J end by 8 bases, with 15 bases between. This CDR3 region has 13 residues. The CDR3 DNA reads TGTGCCAGCAGCCAATCGGGACTCCACGGCTACACCTTC. It codes for CASSQSGLHGYTF.

V and J are TRBV27 and TRBJ2-5, with TRBD2 matching 9 bases. CDR1 and CDR2 from the germline V gene are MNHEY and SMNVEV (reference sequence). The CDR3 totals 15 residues. V gave up 4 bases and J gave up 5 bases; unmatched junction bases: 8. CDR3 loop: CASSSIGLAWETQYF. Here the CDR3 DNA reads TGTGCCAGCAGTTCTATCGGACTAGCGTGGGAGACCCAGTACTTC.

This chain joins TRBV9 and TRBJ2-7; D is possibly TRBD2 (6 bases). CDR1 and CDR2 (germline): SGDLS, YYNGEE. This CDR3 has 13 residues. V lost 6 bases and J lost 7, with 17 bases in between. CDR3 coding DNA: TGTGCCAGCAACGGGGGAACCGGGTGGGAGCAGTACTTC. This gives the protein CASNGGTGWEQYF.

The J gene is TRBJ1-2, the V gene TRBV7-9; 9 nucleotides align to TRBD1. The V and J ends lost 6 bases and 6 bases, in that order; junction bases with no gene match: 5. Germline V CDR1 and CDR2: SEHNR, FQNEAQ (reference sequence). This CDR3 is 13 amino acids long. In nucleotides, the CDR3 is TGTGCCAGCAGACACAGGGGGCGCGATGGCTACACCTTC. It codes for CASRHRGRDGYTF.

The chain employs TRBV5-1 and TRBJ2-5; TRBD1 matches 8 bases. The J call may be faulty, since TRBJ2-7 better matches the DNA end. The germline gives CDR1 SGHRS, CDR2 YFSETQ. The length of the CDR3 is 14 residues. For the CDR3, the DNA is TGCGCCAGCAGCTTAGGCCAGGGGGCCAACGAGCAGTACTTC. Encoded protein: CASSLGQGANEQYF.

This clone is a singleton in its sample. This sequence joins TRBV15 and TRBJ1-5, with D uncertain. Trimming removed 0 bases at V and 0 bases at J, with 6 bases between. The CDR3 extends over 15 amino acids. Germline V gene data show CDR1 as LNHNV and CDR2 as YYDKDF (reference sequence). The CDR3 DNA reads TGTGCCACCAGCAGAGAAGCCTATAGCAATCAGCCCCAGCATTTT. This encodes CATSREAYSNQPQHF. Drawing the rest from reference TRBV15 and TRBJ1-5, the complete variable domain is DAMVIQNPRYQVTQFGKPVTLSCSQTLNHNVMYWYQQKSSQAPKLLFHYYDKDFNNEADTPDNFQSRRPNTSFCFLDIRSPGLGDTAMYLCATSREAYSNQPQHFGDGTRLSIL.

The chain uses TRBV19 and TRBJ1-5; possible D gene TRBD1, 6 bases. This CDR3 spans 15 amino acids. CDR1 and CDR2 from the germline V gene are LNHDA and SQIVND (reference sequence). V was pared by 3 bases and J by 1 base, with 10 bases between. CDR3 loop: CASSMKGGSNQPQHF. The CDR3 coding sequence is TGTGCCAGTAGTATGAAAGGGGGAAGCAATCAGCCCCAGCATTTT.

In this sample, this clone turned up a few times. The genes are TRBV6-5 and TRBJ2-1; a weak D match, TRBD2 (5 bases). The ends were cut back, 0 bases at V and 7 bases at J, with 10 bases in the middle. This CDR3 comprises 14 residues. Germline-derived CDR1 and CDR2 are MNHEY and SVGAGI. Written as DNA, the CDR3 is TGTGCCAGCAGTTACTCAAGCGGAGGTAATGAGCAGTTCTTC. It codes for CASSYSSGGNEQFF.

This clone appeared a few times. The chain carries TRBV11-2 and TRBJ1-2, with no clear D. Trimming removed 5 bases from V and 8 bases from J, with 12 bases in between. The CDR3 covers 12 residues. From germline, CDR1 is SGHAT and CDR2 FQNNGV. The CDR3 here is CASSETIQGYTF. CDR3 nucleotide sequence: TGTGCCAGCAGCGAGACAATTCAAGGCTACACCTTC. Combining the CDR3 with reference TRBV11-2 and TRBJ1-2 gives the whole variable domain EAGVAQSPRYKIIEKRQSVAFWCNPISGHATLYWYQQILGQGPKLLIQFQNNGVVDDSQLPKDRFSAERLKGVDSTLKIQPAKLEDSAVYLCASSETIQGYTFGSGTRLTVV.

This clone was counted a single time. The CDR3 loop is CASSPGTGPFGTDTQYF. The CDR3 bases are TGCGCCAGCAGCCCCGGGACAGGGCCATTTGGCACAGATACGCAGTATTTT. V and J are TRBV5-1 and TRBJ2-3; 9 bases match TRBD1. CDR1 SGHRS and CDR2 YFSETQ come from the germline V gene. The length of the CDR3 is 17 residues. Trimming cost V 4 bases and J 1 base; bases outside gene matches: 10.

This chain links TRBV6-5 with TRBJ1-2; 8 nucleotides line up with TRBD1. Germline V gene sequence: CDR1 MNHEY, CDR2 SVGAGI. CDR3 length equals 16 residues. After removal of 0 bases from V and 4 bases from J, the junction contained 7 bases not matched to a gene. The CDR3 region has the DNA TGTGCCAGCAGTTACTCGAGACAGGGGAGAGGCTATGGCTACACCTTC. Its protein is CASSYSRQGRGYGYTF.